This T cell receptor (beta chain) was captured in a study of tumor and adjacent non-tumor tissue in lung cancer. Study-level results: Tumor repertoires had a smaller top 100 clone share than normal lung. Compared with tumor, normal lung showed significantly lower TCR diversity. Tumor TCR diversity, when higher, was linked to shorter survival.

Three rounds of nested PCR, following a modified ARM-PCR protocol, produced the TCRbeta library. TCRdb analysed the multiplex PCR reads with MiXCR anew, one entry per CDR3 protein. This table has about 93,000 distinct CDR3 sequences, 67% appearing once. V lost 6 bases and J 1 base, leaving 17 bases between the germline ends. This CDR3 has 16 residues. This sample's RNA came from whole unsorted tissue. This clonotype has a count of ten or more. The antigen is not known. This chain connects TRBV12-3 or TRBV12-4 to TRBJ2-3, with D uncertain. Sequencing input: lung tumor tissue. This receptor was obtained from a man aged 60-69 years with non-small cell lung cancer. The CDR3 loop is CASRTVRTSGTDTQYF. Here the CDR3 DNA reads TGTGCCAGCAGAACCGTCCGGACCTCAGGCACAGATACGCAGTATTTT.